This TCR beta chain emerged from a study of blood T cell repertoires in COVID-19 (dated by TCRdb to about 2020). Regarding the study in general: Samples from collaborators originated in the United States, Italy and Spain and spanned both the acute and convalescent phases of COVID-19. The dataset comprised deeply sampled blood TCRbeta repertoires from subjects exposed to, actively infected with, or recovered from COVID-19. The repertoires were made available in a free public database intended to serve as a resource for research on the immune response to SARS-CoV-2. Where HLA class I and class II types were available, the types were taken from metadata supplied by the sample provider, not from assay-based typing. The samples were drawn from two sources: the first 160 participants of the ongoing ImmuneRACE study, and over 950 subjects contributed by 6 global collaborators. The material from the prospective study consisted of cDNA or gDNA derived from T cells, B-cell-depleted T cells, or PBMCs. Nearly every sample came with metadata listing a de-identified subject ID, COVID-19 status, age in years and sex. Beyond this particular receptor, the publication reports: The quantity of clinical and demographic metadata differed by source and by participant and was supplied without curation.

Whole blood was collected in K2EDTA tubes by collaborating institutions according to the institutions' own protocols. For TCRbeta analysis, collaborators shipped samples as frozen whole blood, isolated PBMCs, or DNA extracted from either of those sample types. V loses 7 bases of germline sequence and J loses 3 bases, and the interval between the two ends is 6 bases. CDR1 and CDR2 are read off the germline V gene as MDHEN and SYDVKM. Including cysteine and phenylalanine, the CDR3 has 12 amino acids. CDR3 DNA is the only sequence kept; it has 36 bases, read in frame from the first base. Turning to this clone: This clone's antigen is unknown. Base qualities were left out, and no much larger clone turns up one base away.

TCRbeta CDR3 regions were amplified from genomic DNA using the immunoSEQ Assay, a bias-controlled multiplex PCR. As for the original processing: Nucleated cell counts per sample were estimated from amplification of reference gene primers within the assay. Sequence reads were collapsed and filtered to measure the absolute abundance of every unique TCRbeta CDR3 rearrangement. Productive Simpson clonality was computed per sample as the square root of Simpson's diversity index over productive rearrangements. Not all clones reach the TCRdb copy of this immuneACCESS table, which keeps in-frame sequences only. Checked studies attribute under half of the gap to unresolved V genes and leave the rest unexplained. V and J calls and clone size are given by that table; D and trimming were obtained from the DNA. A total of some 210,000 clones appear in this sample, 70% to 90% of them only once. The top ten clones comprise around 7.3% of the sample.

The sequenced sample consisted of peripheral blood. The origin of this receptor is a woman between 45 and 65 years old with active or convalescent COVID-19. The V gene is TRBV28 and the J gene is TRBJ1-4; too little of a D gene remains to name it. Here the CDR3 is given as CASKSPNEKLFF. The DNA sequence is TGTGCCAGCAAGAGTCCTAATGAAAAACTGTTTTTT.